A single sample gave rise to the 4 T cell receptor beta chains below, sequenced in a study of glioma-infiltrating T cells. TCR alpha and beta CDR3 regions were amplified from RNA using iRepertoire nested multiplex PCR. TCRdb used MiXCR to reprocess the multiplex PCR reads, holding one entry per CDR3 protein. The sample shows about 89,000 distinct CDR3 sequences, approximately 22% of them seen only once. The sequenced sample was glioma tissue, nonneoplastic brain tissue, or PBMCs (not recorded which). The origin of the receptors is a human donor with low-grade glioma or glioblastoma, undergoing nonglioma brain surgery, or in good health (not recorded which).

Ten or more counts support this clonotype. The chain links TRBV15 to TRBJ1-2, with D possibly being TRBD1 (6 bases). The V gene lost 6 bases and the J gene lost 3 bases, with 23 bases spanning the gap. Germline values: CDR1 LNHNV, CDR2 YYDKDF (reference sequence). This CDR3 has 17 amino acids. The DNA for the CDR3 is TGTGCCACCAGTCCCCTTCATTCCTGGGACAACTACTATGGCTACACCTTC. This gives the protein CATSPLHSWDNYYGYTF.

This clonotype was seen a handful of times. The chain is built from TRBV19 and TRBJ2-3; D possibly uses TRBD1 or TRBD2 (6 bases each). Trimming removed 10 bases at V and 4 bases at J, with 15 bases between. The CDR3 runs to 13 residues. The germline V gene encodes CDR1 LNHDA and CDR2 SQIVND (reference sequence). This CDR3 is CATRERGADTQYF. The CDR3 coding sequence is TGTGCCACCAGGGAGAGGGGGGCAGATACGCAGTATTTT.

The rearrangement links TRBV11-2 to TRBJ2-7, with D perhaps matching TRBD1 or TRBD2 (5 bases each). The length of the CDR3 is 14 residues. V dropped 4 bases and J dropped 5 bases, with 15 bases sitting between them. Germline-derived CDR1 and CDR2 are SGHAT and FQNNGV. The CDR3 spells CASSSGTLIHEQYF. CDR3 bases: TGTGCCAGCAGCTCCGGGACCTTAATCCACGAGCAGTACTTC.

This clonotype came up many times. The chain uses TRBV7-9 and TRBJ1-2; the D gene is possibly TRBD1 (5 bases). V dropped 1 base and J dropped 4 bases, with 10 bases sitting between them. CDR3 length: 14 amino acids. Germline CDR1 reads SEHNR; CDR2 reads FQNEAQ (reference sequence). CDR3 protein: CASSLEAGTYGYTF. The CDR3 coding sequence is TGTGCCAGCAGCTTAGAAGCAGGGACCTATGGCTACACCTTC.